The T cell receptor beta chain under discussion was sequenced for a study of neurological immune-mediated disorders. General study findings and limits: Private repertoires in all groups were suggested by the finding that expanded clones across subjects shared no CDR3 amino acid sequences. The multiple sclerosis repertoire cluster lacked an association with any feature, whether clinical or MRI.

The authors produced cDNA by 5'RACE using 10-nucleotide random UMIs. Via MiXCR, TCRdb re-called the 5' RACE reads, giving one row per CDR3 protein. The sample carries approximately 90,000 distinct CDR3 sequences, 3.5% recorded once. In this sample, this clonotype turned up many times. What it recognizes is unknown. The clonotype was recovered from a woman between 18 and 30 years old with multiple sclerosis. Sequencing used PBMCs.

The CDR3 DNA reads TGTGCCATCAGCCAAAGGGCCTCAAAGGACTGGCAGCCCCAGCATTTT. It codes for CAISQRASKDWQPQHF. The genes are TRBV10-3 and TRBJ1-5; D call uncertain. CDR3 length equals 16 residues. V was cut by 6 bases and J by 7 bases, with 22 bases left in between. The germline V gene encodes CDR1 ENHRY and CDR2 SYGVKD.